The 22 T cell receptor beta chains listed next were all sequenced from one sample in a study of tumor-infiltrating lymphocytes in glioblastoma multiforme. Multiple V-beta primers and a C-beta primer amplified TCRB from RNA. Each CDR3 protein gets one entry after TCRdb re-called the multiplex PCR reads with MiXCR. Of 15,000 or so distinct CDR3 sequences in the sample, roughly 74% were seen once. Sequencing was carried out using brain tumor tissue. The receptors were gathered from a male donor with glioblastoma.

The chain links TRBV28 to TRBJ2-7, with 13 bases identical to TRBD2. The CDR3 spans 15 residues. Germline V gene lookup returns CDR1 MDHEN and CDR2 SYDVKM. V shed 8 bases, J shed 0 bases, and the junction held 4 bases outside the gene matches. The CDR3 DNA reads as TGTGCCAGCGGGGGACTAGCGGGACACTCCTACGAGCAGTACTTC. Its protein is CASGGLAGHSYEQYF.

The V gene is TRBV6-1, the J gene TRBJ2-1; the D call may be TRBD1 or TRBD2 (5 bases each). The CDR3 is made up of 15 amino acids. V was trimmed by 1 base and J by 7 bases, leaving 14 bases between them. Germline CDR1 reads MNHNS; CDR2 reads SASEGT. DNA for the CDR3: TGTGCCAGCAGTGAAGTAGGGACGCCGAGGAATGAGCAGTTCTTC. This sequence encodes CASSEVGTPRNEQFF.

Concerning this clonotype itself: Mismatch with germline at one junction end may stem from a read error. The chain has TRBV6-2 or TRBV6-3 and TRBJ2-1; D perhaps matches TRBD2 (5 bases). Germline V gene lookup returns CDR1 MNHEY and CDR2 SVGEGT. The CDR3 loop spans 13 amino acids. The CDR3 protein is CARSYERVHDRFF. The DNA of the CDR3 is TGTGCCAGAAGTTACGAGAGGGTCCATGATCGGTTCTTC.

Worth noting for this clonotype: A read error may account for a junction end that differs from germline. The chain carries TRBV11-2 and TRBJ2-1, with 7 bases that match TRBD2. Looked up from germline, CDR1 is SGHAT and CDR2 is FQNNGV. CDR3 length: 16 residues. Written as DNA, the CDR3 is TGTGCCGGCAGCTTAGCGGGCGGGACCTCCTACAATGTGCAGTTCTTC. Translated: CAGSLAGGTSYNVQFF.

Concerning this clonotype: This could be a read error, since a much larger clone is one nucleotide away. This CDR3 is missing its conserved last phenylalanine or tryptophan, likely due to a read error. The rearrangement joins TRBV5-1 to TRBJ2-1, with D possibly being TRBD2 (5 bases). The CDR3 is 16 amino acids. V was cut by 1 base and J by 11 bases, with 22 bases left in between. The V gene's germline CDR1 is SGHRS and CDR2 YFSETQ. The CDR3 reads CASSLTGNLLSIQQFS. The CDR3 DNA reads TGCGCCAGCAGCTTGACCGGGAACCTACTGTCAATCCAGCAGTTCTCC.

The chain links TRBV11-2 to TRBJ2-5; D not certain. This CDR3 spans 13 amino acids. Between the trimmed V and J ends, which lost 3 bases and 3 bases, there was a span of 8 bases. Per the germline V gene, CDR1 is SGHAT and CDR2 is FQNNGV. For the CDR3, the DNA is TGTGCCAGCAGCTTCATGATCGAAGAGACCCAGTACTTC. Its translation: CASSFMIEETQYF.

Regarding this clonotype: Likely a read error: the CDR3 ends without its conserved phenylalanine or tryptophan. The DNA is omitted, as the CDR3 cannot be located on it reliably, and the CDR3 follows TCRdb's listing. The genes are TRBV28 and TRBJ1-5. Germline assignment: CDR1 MDHEN and CDR2 SYDVKM. The CDR3 is 13 residues long, counting both termini. This chain's CDR3 is CASSFYSNQAQHS.

This clonotype was observed a single time. One end of the junction fails to match germline, which may point to a read error. The gene calls are TRBV4-1 and TRBJ1-1; no reliable D call. CDR1 and CDR2 from the germline V gene are MGHRA and YSYEKL. There are 16 residues in the CDR3. The CDR3 region is CASSQDRYMQNTEALF. The DNA for the CDR3 is TGCGCCAGCAGCCAAGATCGCTACATGCAGAATACTGAAGCTCTCTTT.

Details on this clonotype: A much larger clone lies one base from this, so it may be a read error. The conserved phenylalanine or tryptophan is not found at the CDR3 terminus, so this likely reflects a read error. This chain joins TRBV28 and TRBJ2-1; TRBD2 aligns across 7 bases. V lost 7 bases and J lost 3; bases outside the gene matches: 9. CDR1 MDHEN and CDR2 SYDVKM come from the germline V gene. The CDR3 has 15 residues. CDR3 in DNA: TGTGCCAGCACATCCGTGGCTAGCGGCTACAATGAGCAGTTCTCC. Protein: CASTSVASGYNEQFS.

This chain connects TRBV20-1 to TRBJ1-1; D gene unclear. Germline V gene data show CDR1 as DFQATT and CDR2 as SNEGSKA (reference sequence). The CDR3 runs to 13 residues. The V end was cut by 1 base, the J end by 11 bases, with 17 bases between. As DNA, the CDR3 is TGCAGTGCTAGAGCCCCCGAGGGAATGAAGGCTTTCTTT. It specifies CSARAPEGMKAFF.

In the case of this clonotype: The junction departs from the called germline gene at one end, perhaps through a read error. This chain joins TRBV20-1 and TRBJ2-3; tentative D call: TRBD1 (5 bases). The CDR3 sequence is 15 residues long. Germline V gene sequence: CDR1 DFQATT, CDR2 SNEGSKA (reference sequence). CDR3 DNA sequence: TGTAGTGCCCTATGGACAAGGACGACCCTTAATACGCAGTATTTT. Amino acids: CSALWTRTTLNTQYF.

This sequence joins TRBV11-2 and TRBJ1-4; D is unclear. This CDR3 region has 15 residues. Per germline, CDR1 SGHAT and CDR2 FQNNGV. The germline V and J ends were trimmed by 0 bases and 13 bases, with 18 bases remaining between them. The CDR3 loop is CASSLDWTAGFSLFF. The CDR3 region has the DNA TGTGCCAGCAGCTTAGATTGGACGGCTGGATTCTCACTGTTTTTT. Together with reference TRBV11-2 and TRBJ1-4, the CDR3 gives the full variable domain: EAGVAQSPRYKIIEKRQSVAFWCNPISGHATLYWYQQILGQGPKLLIQFQNNGVVDDSQLPKDRFSAERLKGVDSTLKIQPAKLEDSAVYLCASSLDWTAGFSLFFGSGTQLSVL.

As to this clonotype: In this CDR3 the conserved last residue, phenylalanine or tryptophan, is missing, so a read error is likely. The chain employs TRBV12-3 or TRBV12-4 and TRBJ2-3; a weak D match, TRBD2 (7 bases). There are 16 residues in the CDR3. The CDR3 nucleotides are TGTGCCAGCAGTTTATCGGGGGGCGTTTCCACAGATACACAGTATCTT. It is translated as CASSLSGGVSTDTQYL.

A note on this clonotype: It may be a read error: a sequence one base away is much more abundant. The chain couples TRBV11-1 to TRBJ2-6; D remains unclear. The CDR3 consists of 15 residues. Between the trimmed V and J ends, which lost 3 bases and 6 bases, there was a span of 12 bases. Germline values: CDR1 SGHAT, CDR2 FQDESV (reference sequence). CDR3 coding DNA: TGTGCCAGCAGCTTTGTAACGTTTGAGGCCAACGTCCTGACTTTC. This codes for CASSFVTFEANVLTF.

Of note for this clonotype: The conserved phenylalanine or tryptophan normally closing the CDR3 is absent here, so this likely arose from a read error. The chain has TRBV11-2 and TRBJ2-5; 9 bases align to TRBD1. The J call could be wrong; TRBJ2-7 is a better fit for the DNA end. This CDR3 has 15 residues. Germline loops: CDR1 SGHAT, CDR2 FQNNGV. CDR3 in amino acids: CASTIPGQGSYEQYL. CDR3 nucleotides: TGTGCCAGCACCATTCCGGGACAGGGCTCCTACGAGCAGTACTTA.

V and J are TRBV11-2 and TRBJ2-1; D is perhaps TRBD2 (6 bases). The V gene's germline CDR1 is SGHAT and CDR2 FQNNGV. The CDR3 has 16 amino acids. V shed 1 base and J shed 0 bases, with 10 bases lying between them. The CDR3 nucleotides are TGTGCCAGCAGCTTAGTCCCCGGGGGCTCCTACAATGAGCAGTTCTTC. This sequence encodes CASSLVPGGSYNEQFF.

Only one count was recorded for this clonotype. The junction differs from germline at one of its ends, possibly a read error. The chain has TRBV11-3 and TRBJ2-1; D is possibly TRBD2 (5 bases). CDR3 length: 12 amino acids. Germline CDR1 and CDR2: SGHNT and YENEEA. As DNA, the CDR3 is TGCGCTAGCATCTTAGTTCCCGATGAGCAGTTCTTC. Translation gives CASILVPDEQFF. The variable domain in full, completed from reference TRBV11-3 and TRBJ2-1, reads EAGVVQSPRYKIIEKKQPVAFWCNPISGHNTLYWYLQNLGQGPELLIRYENEEAVDDSQLPKDRFSAERLKGVDSTLKIQPAELGDSAVYLCASILVPDEQFFGPGTRLTVL.

A single count supports this clonotype. A read error may produce the germline difference seen at one junction end. The rearrangement uses TRBV11-2 and TRBJ2-1; D ambiguous. The CDR3 length is 15 residues. Germline V lookup: CDR1 SGHAT, CDR2 FQNNGV. Written as DNA, the CDR3 is TGTGCCAGCAGCTTAGAGGTTAGCTCGTACAATGGGCAGTTTTTC. Amino acid sequence: CASSLEVSSYNGQFF.

As to this clonotype: Germline is not matched at one junction end, which may reflect a read error. V usage is TRBV11-2 and J usage is TRBJ1-5, with D unresolved. Per the germline V gene, CDR1 is SGHAT and CDR2 is FQNNGV. This CDR3 comprises 17 residues. The DNA of the CDR3 is TGTGCCAGCGGCTTAGGTCCAATGTTACAGAAAGACCAGCCCCAGCATTTT. This gives the protein CASGLGPMLQKDQPQHF.

The chain recombines TRBV5-5 with TRBJ2-7; TRBD1 matches at 7 bases. Germline-derived CDR1 and CDR2 are SGHKS and YYEKEE (reference sequence). The V segment lost 5 bases and the J segment 4 bases; nucleotides outside the gene matches: 15. The CDR3 covers 16 residues. CDR3 loop: CASRLNDRDSRYEQYF. The CDR3 nucleotides are TGTGCCAGCAGGCTCAACGATCGGGACAGTCGTTACGAGCAGTACTTC.

This clonotype was observed once. The chain combines TRBV30 with TRBJ1-4, with 11 bases aligning to TRBD1. Germline V gives CDR1 GTSNPN, CDR2 SVGIG (reference sequence). The trim removed 5 bases at V and 7 bases at J, leaving 6 bases unmatched. The CDR3 length is 14 residues. CDR3 region: CAWGTGQGGEKLFF. The CDR3 nucleotides read TGTGCCTGGGGAACGGGACAGGGGGGTGAAAAACTGTTTTTT.

As for this clonotype: The conserved phenylalanine or tryptophan is not found at the CDR3 terminus, so this likely reflects a read error. The CDR3 coding sequence is TGCGCCAGAAGCTTGACAGGGATAACTAATGAAAAACTGTTTCTT. Translation: CARSLTGITNEKLFL. This sequence joins TRBV5-1 and TRBJ1-4; 7 nucleotides align to TRBD1. There are 15 residues in the CDR3. CDR1 and CDR2 (germline): SGHRS, YFSETQ.